The 11 T cell receptor beta chains below come from one sample, sequenced in a study of Graves' ophthalmopathy and Graves' hyperthyroidism. Amplifying from RNA transcripts, the study obtained TCR beta CDR3 regions. The first round was an RT-PCR with HTBI primers, and the second round was a multiplex PCR. TCRdb independently ran MiXCR on the multiplex PCR reads; one entry per CDR3 protein. The top ten hold over 9% of the sample, which has 350,000 or so distinct CDR3 sequences, roughly 15% seen once. Sequencing was done on a sample of peripheral blood. These TCRs come from an adult man with Graves' ophthalmopathy.

This clonotype has ten or more counts. The chain couples TRBV29-1 to TRBJ1-1; 8 nucleotides match TRBD1. CDR1 SQVTM and CDR2 ANQGSEA come from the germline V gene. The V and J ends lost 6 bases and 6 bases, in that order; junction bases with no gene match: 9. The CDR3 is 13 residues long. The CDR3 spells CSVGTGGPAEAFF. CDR3 nucleotides: TGCAGCGTCGGTACAGGGGGTCCGGCTGAAGCTTTCTTT.

The chain has TRBV20-1 and TRBJ2-5; 12 bases map to TRBD1. CDR3 size: 16 residues. V was clipped by 6 bases and J by 5 bases; unmatched bases: 13. Germline loops: CDR1 DFQATT, CDR2 SNEGSKA (reference sequence). In nucleotides, the CDR3 is TGCAGTGCCCAAAACGCGGGACAGGGGGCGCGGGAGACCCAGTACTTC. Encoded protein: CSAQNAGQGARETQYF.

The chain recombines TRBV6-2 or TRBV6-3 with TRBJ2-5; D tentatively fits TRBD1 or TRBD2 (5 bases each). Germline assignment: CDR1 MNHEY and CDR2 SVGEGT. CDR3 size: 16 residues. The V end lost 7 bases, the J end lost 2 bases, and 20 bases lay between the germline ends. The CDR3 region has the DNA TGTGCCAGCACCACGACGATTGGGACGGGACAAGAGACCCAGTACTTC. This encodes CASTTTIGTGQETQYF.

This clonotype turned up a few times. The chain uses TRBV14 and TRBJ2-7; D is possibly TRBD1 (6 bases). V was shortened by 1 base and J by 5 bases, with 18 bases between the two germline ends. Per the germline V gene, CDR1 is SGHDN and CDR2 is FVKESK. The CDR3 has 16 amino acids. CDR3 nucleotides: TGTGCCAGCAGCCAAGGGCTTAGCGCACAGGGTAACGAGCAGTACTTC. It translates to CASSQGLSAQGNEQYF.

This clonotype has at least ten counts. V usage is TRBV2 and J usage is TRBJ2-2; D gene uncertain. Trimming cost V 6 bases and J 2 bases, with 7 bases left between them. CDR1 is SNHLY, CDR2 FYNNEI, per germline. CDR3 size: 13 residues. CDR3 in amino acids: CASRTDNTGELFF. CDR3 coding DNA: TGTGCCAGCAGGACGGACAACACCGGGGAGCTGTTTTTT.

In this sample, this clonotype turned up many times. The chain recombines TRBV12-3 or TRBV12-4 with TRBJ1-1; the D gene is possibly TRBD1 (5 bases). V lost 6 bases and J lost 10, with 9 bases in between. The CDR3 has 10 amino acids. CDR3 nucleotide sequence: TGTGCCAGCAGGCGGGGGGGAGCTTTCTTT. Translation gives CASRRGGAFF.

The sample holds a few counts of this clonotype. At one end the junction does not follow the germline gene, possibly because of a read error. The rearrangement joins TRBV30 to TRBJ2-7; the D gene could be TRBD1 or TRBD2 (6 bases each). This CDR3 contains 15 residues. CDR1 and CDR2 (germline): GTSNPN, SVGIG (reference sequence). The DNA for the CDR3 is TGTACCTGGGAGCCAGGGGCGGGATCCCCCTACGAGCAGTACTTC. It specifies CTWEPGAGSPYEQYF.

This clonotype was seen repeatedly, ten times or more. The CDR3 protein is CSVEDHGKIRPNGYTF. CDR3 DNA sequence: TGCAGCGTTGAAGATCATGGGAAGATTCGACCAAATGGCTACACCTTC. The rearrangement uses TRBV29-1 and TRBJ1-2, with D uncertain. The CDR3 is 16 residues long. Per the germline V gene, CDR1 is SQVTM and CDR2 is ANQGSEA. The V and J ends lost 0 bases and 6 bases respectively, with 20 bases between them.

At least ten counts were recorded for this clonotype. This chain joins TRBV4-1 and TRBJ2-5; TRBD2 aligns across 7 bases. The length of the CDR3 is 16 residues. V lost 0 bases, J lost 1 base, and 5 bases stayed unmatched. In germline, CDR1 is MGHRA, CDR2 YSYEKL. The CDR3 coding sequence is TGCGCCAGCAGCCAAGAGGGTACTAGCGCCCAAGAGACCCAGTACTTC. Residues: CASSQEGTSAQETQYF.

This clonotype came up many times. V is TRBV7-2 and J is TRBJ1-2, with 10 bases that match TRBD1. J gave up 8 bases and V 4 bases, and 7 bases lay outside the gene matches. CDR1 and CDR2 from the germline V gene are SGHTA and FQGNSA. This CDR3 spans 14 amino acids. The CDR3 DNA sequence: TGTGCCAGCAGCTCCACGACAGGGGGCGACGGCTACACCTTC. It codes for CASSSTTGGDGYTF. Full variable domain (outside the CDR3, taken from reference TRBV7-2 and TRBJ1-2): GAGVSQSPSNKVTEKGKDVELRCDPISGHTALYWYRQSLGQGLEFLIYFQGNSAPDKSGLPSDRFSAERTGGSVSTLTIQRTQQEDSAVYLCASSSTTGGDGYTFGSGTRLTVV.

The rearrangement links TRBV14 to TRBJ2-7, with 10 bases identical to TRBD2. The V gene end was trimmed by 4 bases and the J gene end by 6 bases; junction bases not matched to a gene: 6. From germline, CDR1 is SGHDN and CDR2 FVKESK. The CDR3 runs to 14 residues. CDR3 sequence reads: CASSPLAGVREQYF. The CDR3 coding sequence is TGTGCCAGCAGCCCCCTAGCGGGAGTTCGCGAGCAGTACTTC.